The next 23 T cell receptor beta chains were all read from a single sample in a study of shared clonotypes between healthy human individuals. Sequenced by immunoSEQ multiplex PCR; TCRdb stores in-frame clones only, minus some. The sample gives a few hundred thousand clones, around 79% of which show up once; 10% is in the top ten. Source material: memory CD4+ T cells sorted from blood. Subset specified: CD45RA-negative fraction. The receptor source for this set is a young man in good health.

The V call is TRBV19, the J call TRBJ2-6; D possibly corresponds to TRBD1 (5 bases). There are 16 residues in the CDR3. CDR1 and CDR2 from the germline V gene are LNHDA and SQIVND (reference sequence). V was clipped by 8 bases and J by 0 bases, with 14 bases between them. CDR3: CASDPGKHSGANVLTF. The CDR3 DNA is TGTGCCAGTGATCCAGGGAAACACTCTGGGGCCAACGTCCTGACTTTC.

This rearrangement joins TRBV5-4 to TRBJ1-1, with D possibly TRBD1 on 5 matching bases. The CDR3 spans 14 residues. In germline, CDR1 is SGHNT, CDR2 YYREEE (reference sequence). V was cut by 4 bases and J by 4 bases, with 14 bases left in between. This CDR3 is CASSPNQGSTEAFF. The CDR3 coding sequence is TGTGCCAGCAGCCCAAATCAGGGATCCACTGAAGCTTTCTTT.

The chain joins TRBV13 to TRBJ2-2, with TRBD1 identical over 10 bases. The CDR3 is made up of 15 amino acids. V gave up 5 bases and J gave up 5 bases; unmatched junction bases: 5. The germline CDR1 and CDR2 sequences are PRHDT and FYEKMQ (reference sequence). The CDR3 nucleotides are TGTGCCAGCAGCCCGACGGACAGGGGGACCGGGGAGCTGTTTTTT. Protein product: CASSPTDRGTGELFF.

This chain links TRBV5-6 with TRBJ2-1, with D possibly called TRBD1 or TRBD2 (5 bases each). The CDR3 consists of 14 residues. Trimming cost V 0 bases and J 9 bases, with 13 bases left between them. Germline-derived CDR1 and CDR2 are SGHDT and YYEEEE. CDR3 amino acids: CASSLGGALVEQFF. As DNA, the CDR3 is TGTGCCAGCAGCTTGGGAGGGGCGCTGGTTGAGCAGTTCTTC.

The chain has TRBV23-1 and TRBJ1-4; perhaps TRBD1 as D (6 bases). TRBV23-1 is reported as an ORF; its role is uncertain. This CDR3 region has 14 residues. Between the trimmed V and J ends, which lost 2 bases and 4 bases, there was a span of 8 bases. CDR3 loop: CASSQRGGNEKLFF. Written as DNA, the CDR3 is TGCGCCAGCAGTCAACGAGGGGGTAATGAAAAACTGTTTTTT.

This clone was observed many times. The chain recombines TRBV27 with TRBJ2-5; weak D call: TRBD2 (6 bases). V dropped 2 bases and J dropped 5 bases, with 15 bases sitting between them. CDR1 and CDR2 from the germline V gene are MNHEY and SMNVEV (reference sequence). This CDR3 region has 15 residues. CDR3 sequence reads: CASSLRGGPRETQYF. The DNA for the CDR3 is TGTGCCAGCAGTTTACGGGGAGGTCCACGGGAGACCCAGTACTTC.

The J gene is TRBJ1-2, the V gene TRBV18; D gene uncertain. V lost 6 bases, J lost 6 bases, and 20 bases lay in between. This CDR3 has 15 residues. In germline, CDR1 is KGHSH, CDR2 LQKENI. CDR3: CASSQKRVWNDGYTF. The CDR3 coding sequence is TGTGCCAGCTCTCAAAAGAGGGTATGGAACGATGGCTACACCTTC. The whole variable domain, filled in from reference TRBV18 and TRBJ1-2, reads NAGVMQNPRHLVRRRGQEARLRCSPMKGHSHVYWYRQLPEEGLKFMVYLQKENIIDESGMPKERFSAEFPKEGPSILRIQQVVRGDSAAYFCASSQKRVWNDGYTFGSGTRLTVV.

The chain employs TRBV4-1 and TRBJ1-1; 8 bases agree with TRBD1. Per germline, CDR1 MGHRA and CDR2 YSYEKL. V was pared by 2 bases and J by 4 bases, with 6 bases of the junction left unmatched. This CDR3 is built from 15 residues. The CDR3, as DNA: TGCGCCAGCAGCCAACAGGGGGCGTCAAGCACTGAAGCTTTCTTT. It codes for CASSQQGASSTEAFF.

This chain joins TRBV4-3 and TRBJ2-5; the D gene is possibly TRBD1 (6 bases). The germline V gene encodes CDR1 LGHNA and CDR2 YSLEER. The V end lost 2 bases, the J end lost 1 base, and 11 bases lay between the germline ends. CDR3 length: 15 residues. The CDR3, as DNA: TGCGCCAGCAGCCAAATGGGGACATCCCAAGAGACCCAGTACTTC. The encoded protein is CASSQMGTSQETQYF.

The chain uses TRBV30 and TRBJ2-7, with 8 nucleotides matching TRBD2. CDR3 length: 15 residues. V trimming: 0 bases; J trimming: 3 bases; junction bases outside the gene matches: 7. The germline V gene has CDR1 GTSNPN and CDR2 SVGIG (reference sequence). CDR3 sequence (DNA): TGTGCCTGGAGTGTTTTTCGAGCGGGAGTCTACGAGCAGTACTTC. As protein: CAWSVFRAGVYEQYF.

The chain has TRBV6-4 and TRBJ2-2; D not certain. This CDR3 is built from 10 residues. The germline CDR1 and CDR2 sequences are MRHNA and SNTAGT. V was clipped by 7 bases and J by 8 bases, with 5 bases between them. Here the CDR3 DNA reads TGTGCCAGCAAGTGGGGGGAGCTGTTTTTT. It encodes CASKWGELFF.

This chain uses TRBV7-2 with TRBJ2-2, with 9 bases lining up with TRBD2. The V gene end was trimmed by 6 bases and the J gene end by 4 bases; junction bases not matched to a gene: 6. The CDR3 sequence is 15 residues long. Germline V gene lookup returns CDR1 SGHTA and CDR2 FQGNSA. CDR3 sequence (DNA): TGTGCCAGCAGACCGACTAGCGGCATCACCGGGGAGCTGTTTTTT. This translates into CASRPTSGITGELFF.

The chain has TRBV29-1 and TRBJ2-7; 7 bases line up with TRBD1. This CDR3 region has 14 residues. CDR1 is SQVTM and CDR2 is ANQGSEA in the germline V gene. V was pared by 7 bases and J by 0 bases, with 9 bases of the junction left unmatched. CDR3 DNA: TGCAGCGCCGTGGACAGGTCCTTCTCCTACGAGCAGTACTTC. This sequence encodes CSAVDRSFSYEQYF.

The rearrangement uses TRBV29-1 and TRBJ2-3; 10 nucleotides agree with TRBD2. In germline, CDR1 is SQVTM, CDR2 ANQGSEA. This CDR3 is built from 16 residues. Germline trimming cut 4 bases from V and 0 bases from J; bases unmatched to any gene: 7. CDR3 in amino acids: CSVASIAGGSTDTQYF. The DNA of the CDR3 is TGCAGCGTTGCCTCTATAGCGGGAGGTAGCACAGATACGCAGTATTTT.

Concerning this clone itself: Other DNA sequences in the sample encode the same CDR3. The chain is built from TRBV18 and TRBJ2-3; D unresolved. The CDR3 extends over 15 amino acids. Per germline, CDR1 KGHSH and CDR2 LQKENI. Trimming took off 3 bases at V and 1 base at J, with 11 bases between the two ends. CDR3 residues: CASSPLRDRTDTQYF. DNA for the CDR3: TGTGCCAGCTCACCTCTAAGGGATCGCACAGATACGCAGTATTTT.

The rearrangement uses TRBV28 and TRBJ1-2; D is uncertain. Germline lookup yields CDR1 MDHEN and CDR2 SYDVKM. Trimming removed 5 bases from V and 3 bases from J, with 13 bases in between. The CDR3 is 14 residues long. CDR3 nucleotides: TGTGCCAGCAGTCTACACACGAGGGACTATGGCTACACCTTC. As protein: CASSLHTRDYGYTF.

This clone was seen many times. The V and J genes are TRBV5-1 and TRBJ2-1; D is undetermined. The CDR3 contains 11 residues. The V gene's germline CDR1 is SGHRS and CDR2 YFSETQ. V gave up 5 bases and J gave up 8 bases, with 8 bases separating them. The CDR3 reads CASRGFDEQFF. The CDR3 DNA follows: TGCGCCAGCAGGGGGTTCGATGAGCAGTTCTTC.

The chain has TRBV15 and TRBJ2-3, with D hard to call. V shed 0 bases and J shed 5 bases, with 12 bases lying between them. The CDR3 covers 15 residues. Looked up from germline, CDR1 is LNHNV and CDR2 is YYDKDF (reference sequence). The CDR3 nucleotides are TGTGCCACCAGCAGAGATATGGGTCGTGGAGATACGCAGTATTTT. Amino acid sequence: CATSRDMGRGDTQYF.

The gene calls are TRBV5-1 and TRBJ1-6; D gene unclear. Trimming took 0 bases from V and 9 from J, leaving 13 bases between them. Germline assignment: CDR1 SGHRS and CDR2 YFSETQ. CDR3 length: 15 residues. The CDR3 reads CASSLVSGFSSPLHF. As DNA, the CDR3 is TGCGCCAGCAGCTTGGTTTCGGGTTTTAGTTCACCCCTCCACTTT.

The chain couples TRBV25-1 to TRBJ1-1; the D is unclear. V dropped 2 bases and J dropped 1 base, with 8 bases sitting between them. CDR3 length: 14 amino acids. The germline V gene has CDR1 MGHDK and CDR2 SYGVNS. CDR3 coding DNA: TGTGCCAGCAGTGAAAACAGAAAGAACACTGAAGCTTTCTTT. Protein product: CASSENRKNTEAFF.

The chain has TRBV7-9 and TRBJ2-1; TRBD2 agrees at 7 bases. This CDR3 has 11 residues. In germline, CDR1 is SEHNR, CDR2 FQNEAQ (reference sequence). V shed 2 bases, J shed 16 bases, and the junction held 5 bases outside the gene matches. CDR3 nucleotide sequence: TGTGCCAGCAGCTTACACCCGGGGGGTTTCTTC. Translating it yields CASSLHPGGFF.

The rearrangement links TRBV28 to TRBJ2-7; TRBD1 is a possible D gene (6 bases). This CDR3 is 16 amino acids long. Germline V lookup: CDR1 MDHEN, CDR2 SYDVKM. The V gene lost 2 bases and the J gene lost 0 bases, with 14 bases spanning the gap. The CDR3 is CASSLEGVLSSYEQYF. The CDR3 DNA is TGTGCCAGCAGTTTAGAGGGGGTATTAAGCTCCTACGAGCAGTACTTC.

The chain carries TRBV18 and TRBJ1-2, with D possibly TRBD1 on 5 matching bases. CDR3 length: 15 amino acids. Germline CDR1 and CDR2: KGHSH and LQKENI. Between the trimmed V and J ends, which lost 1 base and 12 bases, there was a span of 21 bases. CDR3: CASSPLQGDLGKDTF. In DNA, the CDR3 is TGTGCCAGCTCACCACTTCAAGGGGACTTAGGGAAGGACACCTTC.